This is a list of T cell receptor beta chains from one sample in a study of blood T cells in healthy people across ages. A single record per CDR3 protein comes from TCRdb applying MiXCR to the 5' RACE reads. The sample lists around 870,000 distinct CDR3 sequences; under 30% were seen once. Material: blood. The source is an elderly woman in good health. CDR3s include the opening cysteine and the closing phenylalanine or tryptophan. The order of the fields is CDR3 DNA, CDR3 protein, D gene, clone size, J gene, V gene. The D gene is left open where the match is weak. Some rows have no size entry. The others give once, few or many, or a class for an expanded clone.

TGTGCCAGCAGCTTAGGGCCGGTGGACTATGGCTACACCTTC	CASSLGPVDYGYTF	.	few	TRBJ1-2	TRBV7-2
TGTGCCAGCATAACAGGGGATAGCTACACCTTC	CASITGDSYTF	TRBD1	.	TRBJ1-2	TRBV12-3/TRBV12-4
TGCGCCAGCAGCAACAGGGCAACTAATGAAAAACTGTTTTTT	CASSNRATNEKLFF	.	.	TRBJ1-4	TRBV5-1
TGTGCCAGCAGCGAGAGAGCAGCGGGGGCCGGGTTCAATGAGCAGTTCTTC	CASSERAAGAGFNEQFF	TRBD2	few	TRBJ2-1	TRBV14
TGCAGTGCTAGTAGCGCGGGGGATTCCCCCTACGAGCAGTACTTC	CSASSAGDSPYEQYF	TRBD2	.	TRBJ2-7	TRBV20-1
TGTGCCAGCAACCCCCCCATGCGATCTAGCGCAGATACGCAGTATTTT	CASNPPMRSSADTQYF	.	once	TRBJ2-3	TRBV7-9
TGTGCCAGCAGCTTATTAGGAGGGGCATCGAATGAAAAACTGTTTTTT	CASSLLGGASNEKLFF	.	.	TRBJ1-4	TRBV7-2
TGCAGTGCTAGAGAGGCGGGGTGGGGTGAAGCTTTCTTT	CSAREAGWGEAFF	.	.	TRBJ1-1	TRBV20-1
TGTGCCAGCAGTTTTGGGGGTGAGGCCCAGTACTTC	CASSFGGEAQYF	.	.	TRBJ2-7	TRBV6-2/TRBV6-3
TGTGCCAGCAGTGAAATATGCACAGATACGCAGTATTTT	CASSEICTDTQYF	.	.	TRBJ2-3	TRBV25-1
TGTGCCAGCAGCCCCCTCCGGGGGGCAGGGTATGGCTACACCTTC	CASSPLRGAGYGYTF	.	many	TRBJ1-2	TRBV7-8
TGTGCCAGCTCACCAAGGGGACAGGGGGATAATTCACCCCTCCACTTT	CASSPRGQGDNSPLHF	TRBD1	.	TRBJ1-6	TRBV18
TGTGCCAGCAGCTACCCCGGAGGGGGGTACTATGGCTACACCTTC	CASSYPGGGYYGYTF	.	many	TRBJ1-2	TRBV7-2
TGCAGTGCTAGCGGGGGGGCGGACACAGATACGCAGTATTTT	CSASGGADTDTQYF	TRBD2	many	TRBJ2-3	TRBV20-1
TGCAGTACGAAGGCGGTACAAGAGACCCAGTACTTC	CSTKAVQETQYF	.	many	TRBJ2-5	TRBV20-1
TGCGCCAGCAGTTGGACTAGCGGGGGCCAAGGTGAGCAGTTCTTC	CASSWTSGGQGEQFF	TRBD2	.	TRBJ2-1	TRBV5-1
TGCAGTGCTAGAGCTCCACCGGGACAGGGAATGAACACTGAAGCTTTCTTT	CSARAPPGQGMNTEAFF	TRBD1	.	TRBJ1-1	TRBV20-1
TGTGCCTGGAGGGCCGCCGGGACAGCCCCTCTCGAGCAGTACTTC	CAWRAAGTAPLEQYF	TRBD1	.	TRBJ2-7	TRBV30
TGTGCCAGCAGTTTCTCCCACGAGCAGTACTTC	CASSFSHEQYF	.	many	TRBJ2-7	TRBV6-2/TRBV6-3
TGTGCCAGCAGTTCGCCCGGGACAGGGTTCACAGATACGCAGTATTTT	CASSSPGTGFTDTQYF	TRBD1	many	TRBJ2-3	TRBV6-2/TRBV6-3
TGTGCCAGCAGAGCCGGGATTAGAATCGACAATGAGCAGTTCTTC	CASRAGIRIDNEQFF	.	many	TRBJ2-1	TRBV27
TGTGCCAGCACCTACAATGAGCAGTTCTTC	CASTYNEQFF	.	many	TRBJ2-1	TRBV6-9
TGCAGTGCTAGAGAAAGGGTTGCACTCTCGTTCAATGAGCAGTTCTTC	CSARERVALSFNEQFF	.	many	TRBJ2-1	TRBV20-1
TGTGCCAGCAGTTTAAGTGACAGGACGGATTCACCCCTCCACTTT	CASSLSDRTDSPLHF	.	many	TRBJ1-6	TRBV12-3/TRBV12-4
TGTGCCAGCAGCCCCTCCGGGCTACGACGGGAGCAGTACTTC	CASSPSGLRREQYF	.	.	TRBJ2-5	TRBV5-6
TGCAGTGCTAGTCAAGGGTTCCCCTACGAGCAGTACTTC	CSASQGFPYEQYF	.	.	TRBJ2-7	TRBV20-1
TGTGCCAGCAGATCAGCGGTGCGACACTCCTACAATGAGCAGTTCTTC	CASRSAVRHSYNEQFF	.	many	TRBJ2-1	TRBV6-5
TGTGCCAGCAGCCCAGGGACAGGACAGATCTATGGCTACACCTTC	CASSPGTGQIYGYTF	TRBD1	.	TRBJ1-2	TRBV12-3/TRBV12-4
TGTGCCAGCAGCTGGGGGGGAGACCAAGAGACCCAGTACTTC	CASSWGGDQETQYF	TRBD2	few	TRBJ2-5	TRBV7-2
TGTGCCAGCAGTGAAGCAGACCCGGGACAGCCCTTCACAGATACGCAGTATTTT	CASSEADPGQPFTDTQYF	TRBD1	many	TRBJ2-3	TRBV2
TGTGCCAGCAGCAAAAGGGTTGGGGAGGACAGATTCTCAACTAATGAAAAACTGTTTTTT	CASSKRVGEDRFSTNEKLFF	.	few	TRBJ1-4	TRBV21-1
TGCAGTGCTGCGGACAGGAGCTCTGGAAACACCATATATTTT	CSAADRSSGNTIYF	TRBD1	few	TRBJ1-3	TRBV20-1
TGTGCCAGCAGCGCTGGAGGGGACAAAAACCTTCAGTACTTC	CASSAGGDKNLQYF	.	.	TRBJ2-4	TRBV9
TGTGCCAGCAGGGAGGGAGGGACAAGGCCAGATACGCAGTATTTT	CASREGGTRPDTQYF	.	few	TRBJ2-3	TRBV11-2
TGCAGTGCTAGCCTTTCGGGACACGGAAACACCATATATTTT	CSASLSGHGNTIYF	.	.	TRBJ1-3	TRBV20-1
TGTGCCAGCAGCTTAGCAGGTAGCGACCTGTTTTTT	CASSLAGSDLFF	.	once	TRBJ2-2	TRBV7-9
.	CSAGPGQGPPWITSSTSIGYF	.	many	TRBJ2-5	TRBV20-1
TGTGCCAGCGCGCCGAAGACAGATAGCTATGGCTACACCTTC	CASAPKTDSYGYTF	.	.	TRBJ1-2	TRBV10-3
TGCAGCGTTGAAGACAGTAGCCTCTATGGCTACACCTTC	CSVEDSSLYGYTF	.	few	TRBJ1-2	TRBV29-1
TGTGCCAGCAGCTTAAAAAGGACCGGGGAGCTGTTTTTT	CASSLKRTGELFF	.	few	TRBJ2-2	TRBV7-2
TGTGCCAGCAGCCACGGACGGGTGGGGACTGAAGCTTTCTTT	CASSHGRVGTEAFF	.	.	TRBJ1-1	TRBV3-1
TGTGCCAGTAGAGCCGGGACTAGTTTTTATGAGCAGTTCTTC	CASRAGTSFYEQFF	TRBD2	few	TRBJ2-1	TRBV19
TGTGCCAGCATCAGGACAGGGCTAATATATAGCAATCAGCCCCAGCATTTT	CASIRTGLIYSNQPQHF	TRBD1	.	TRBJ1-5	TRBV7-9
TGTGCCAGCAGTTTAAGGCTAGCGGGAGTCCGCTCCTACGAGCAGTACTTC	CASSLRLAGVRSYEQYF	TRBD2	.	TRBJ2-7	TRBV3-1
TGCGCCAGCAGCCAAGATCTCGGGGGGGTCACCTACGAGCAGTACTTC	CASSQDLGGVTYEQYF	TRBD2	many	TRBJ2-7	TRBV4-3
TGTGCCAGCGCATCGGAGAGGGCTCAGTATGGCTACACCTTC	CASASERAQYGYTF	.	few	TRBJ1-2	TRBV27
TGTGCCAGCAGTGACTCAGGGCAGGGGAGAGATACGCAGTATTTT	CASSDSGQGRDTQYF	.	.	TRBJ2-3	TRBV6-4
TGTGCCAGCAGTCCAGCTGAAGGGCCCAACTATGGCTACACCTTC	CASSPAEGPNYGYTF	.	few	TRBJ1-2	TRBV6-2/TRBV6-3
TGTGCCAGCAGACAGGGGTTATTCGCTAACTATGGCTACACCTTC	CASRQGLFANYGYTF	TRBD1	many	TRBJ1-2	TRBV6-5
TGTGCCAGCAGCCGCCCACAGGGCGCTCAGCCCCAGCATTTT	CASSRPQGAQPQHF	.	.	TRBJ1-5	TRBV14
TGTGCCAGCAGCCCCAATTCTGGCACATCGTTGGGGCCCCAGCATTTT	CASSPNSGTSLGPQHF	.	few	TRBJ1-5	TRBV12-3/TRBV12-4
TGTGCCAGCAGCTTACAGATTGGGGTGGCGGGGGGGCTGGGGAATGAGCAGTTCTTC	CASSLQIGVAGGLGNEQFF	TRBD2	.	TRBJ2-1	TRBV5-5
TGTGCCAGCAGCCAACAACAGGGCCCCTACGAGCAGTACTTC	CASSQQQGPYEQYF	.	few	TRBJ2-7	TRBV14
TGTGCCAGCAGTTTAGGGACAGGGGCTTTTCAGCCCCAGCATTTT	CASSLGTGAFQPQHF	TRBD1	many	TRBJ1-5	TRBV12-3/TRBV12-4
TGTGCCAGCAGGGGGATCGGACTCGGTAGCACAGATACGCAGTATTTT	CASRGIGLGSTDTQYF	.	many	TRBJ2-3	TRBV6-6
TGTGCCAGCAGCTTGAGTTGGGGACTAGCGGGGGGAGGGGATACGCAGTATTTT	CASSLSWGLAGGGDTQYF	TRBD2	few	TRBJ2-3	TRBV5-4
TGCGCCAGCGGGAAGGGCAGCACAGATACGCAGTATTTT	CASGKGSTDTQYF	.	many	TRBJ2-3	TRBV10-1
TGCGCCAGCAGCTTAACCACAGGGGGCGGAGGCAAAAACATTCAGTACTTC	CASSLTTGGGGKNIQYF	TRBD1	.	TRBJ2-4	TRBV5-1
TGTGCCAGCAGCTTATTGACCATGAATGAGCAGTTCTTC	CASSLLTMNEQFF	.	many	TRBJ2-1	TRBV7-2
TGTGCCAGCAGCCCCGGGGTGCGATATGAAAAACGGTTTTTT	CASSPGVRYEKRFF	.	.	TRBJ1-4	TRBV11-2